Listed below are T cell receptor beta chains from one sample, sequenced in a study of shared clonotypes between healthy human individuals. Only in-frame clones appear in the TCRdb table, and some are missing; sequencing was by immunoSEQ multiplex PCR. This sample carries around 510,000 clones, roughly 95% of them seen once, and the ten largest clones take 0.05% to 0.08%. Sequencing used naive CD4+ T cells sorted from blood. Source of these receptors: a woman aged 25-40 years in good health. CDR3s include the opening cysteine and the closing phenylalanine or tryptophan. The D gene is left open where the match is weak. Expanded clones get a size class; other rows say once, few or many, or leave the size out.

d_call	j_call	v_call	clone_size	cdr3_aa	cdr3_nt
.	TRBJ2-1	TRBV29-1	.	CSVIRGSGPHNEQFF	TGCAGCGTTATCCGGGGCAGCGGTCCACACAATGAGCAGTTCTTC
TRBD2	TRBJ2-1	TRBV5-1	.	CASSESGSSYNEQFF	TGCGCCAGCAGCGAGAGCGGGAGCTCCTACAATGAGCAGTTCTTC
.	TRBJ2-3	TRBV19	.	CASSIDPRGSTDTQYF	TGTGCCAGTAGTATAGACCCTCGAGGAAGCACAGATACGCAGTATTTT
.	TRBJ2-5	TRBV5-4	once	CASSRTASAQETQYF	TGTGCCAGCAGCCGAACGGCTAGCGCCCAAGAGACCCAGTACTTC
TRBD2	TRBJ2-7	TRBV7-2	once	CASSPLNLAGGVGYEQYF	TGTGCCAGCAGCCCCTTGAATCTAGCGGGAGGGGTTGGGTACGAGCAGTACTTC
TRBD2	TRBJ2-7	TRBV6-6	.	CASSYTSGSVKYEQYF	TGTGCCAGCAGTTATACTAGCGGGAGTGTGAAGTACGAGCAGTACTTC
.	TRBJ2-7	TRBV23-1	.	CASSYRDPREYEQYF	TGCGCCAGCAGTTACAGGGACCCGCGCGAGTACGAGCAGTACTTC
.	TRBJ1-2	TRBV28	.	CATHEGIQYGYTF	TGTGCCACCCATGAGGGCATTCAATATGGCTACACCTTC
.	TRBJ2-7	TRBV4-2	.	CASSQEIVSSYEQYF	TGTGCCAGCAGCCAAGAGATCGTATCCTCCTACGAGCAGTACTTC
.	TRBJ2-3	TRBV2	.	CASTVAGREDTQYF	TGTGCCAGCACGGTCGCAGGGCGGGAAGATACGCAGTATTTT
.	TRBJ2-1	TRBV6-6	.	CASSYGGLREQFF	TGTGCCAGCAGTTACGGCGGGCTTAGGGAGCAGTTCTTC
.	TRBJ2-7	TRBV5-4	.	CASSRDVYEQYF	TGTGCCAGCAGCCGGGACGTATACGAGCAGTACTTC
.	TRBJ1-4	TRBV6-1	.	CASSELSQRNEKLFF	TGTGCCAGCAGTGAATTGTCTCAGCGGAATGAAAAACTGTTTTTT
.	TRBJ1-5	TRBV5-1	.	CASSFKGGDQPQHF	TGCGCCAGCAGCTTCAAAGGGGGGGATCAGCCCCAGCATTTT
TRBD2	TRBJ2-7	TRBV5-1	once	CASSLTGTSGTYEQYF	TGCGCCAGCAGCCTGACCGGGACTAGCGGGACGTACGAGCAGTACTTC
TRBD1	TRBJ2-7	TRBV5-1	.	CASSSRDSTYEQYF	TGCGCCAGCAGCTCCCGGGACAGCACCTACGAGCAGTACTTC
.	TRBJ1-5	TRBV7-2	.	CASSLPPRGDLRQPQHF	TGTGCCAGCAGCTTACCCCCCCGGGGGGATCTGCGTCAGCCCCAGCATTTT
.	TRBJ2-6	TRBV2	.	CASRGQPGANVLTF	TGTGCCAGCAGGGGACAACCTGGGGCCAACGTCCTGACTTTC
TRBD1	TRBJ2-2	TRBV5-1	.	CASSTQGAAGELFF	TGCGCCAGCAGCACCCAGGGGGCGGCCGGGGAGCTGTTTTTT
TRBD2	TRBJ2-1	TRBV4-1	.	CASSQDPGLAGVNEQFF	TGCGCCAGCAGCCAAGACCCGGGACTAGCGGGAGTTAATGAGCAGTTCTTC
.	TRBJ1-1	TRBV7-9	.	CASRGARGTEAFF	TGTGCCAGCAGGGGGGCGCGGGGCACTGAAGCTTTCTTT
.	TRBJ1-5	TRBV29-1	.	CSVALAPGNQPQHF	TGCAGCGTTGCCCTCGCACCAGGGAATCAGCCCCAGCATTTT
TRBD2	TRBJ2-7	TRBV2	.	CASSTVAPGLAGQIGYEQYF	TGTGCCAGCAGTACGGTGGCGCCCGGCCTAGCGGGCCAAATCGGTTACGAGCAGTACTTC
.	TRBJ1-1	TRBV12-5	.	CASGLQGNTEAFF	TGTGCTAGTGGTCTACAGGGAAACACTGAAGCTTTCTTT
.	TRBJ2-5	TRBV10-3	.	CAISDSSGEQETQYF	TGTGCCATCAGTGATTCGTCCGGGGAACAAGAGACCCAGTACTTC